The T cell receptor beta chain under discussion was sequenced for a study of T cell repertoires in aging, cancer and after chemotherapy. The CDR3 consists of 13 residues. In germline, CDR1 is LNHDA, CDR2 SQIVND (reference sequence). Deletions cut 6 bases from V and 5 bases from J, with 14 bases between. By share of the sample, this clonotype is medium-sized. Multiplex touch-down PCR with TRB-A/B primers amplified rearranged V-D-J TRB sequences. TCRdb redid the calling of the multiplex PCR reads with MiXCR, one entry per CDR3 protein. This sample has under 6,000 distinct CDR3 sequences, with 25% to 35% found just once. TCR beta rearrangements were amplified from peripheral blood genomic DNA.

The receptor's source is a human donor with a solid tumor. The sequenced sample consisted of blood. V usage is TRBV19 and J usage is TRBJ2-7, with D perhaps matching TRBD1 (5 bases). The CDR3 region is CASSPGFSNEQYF. For the CDR3, the DNA is TGTGCCAGTAGCCCAGGGTTTAGTAACGAGCAGTACTTC. The entire variable domain, with the rest obtained from reference TRBV19 and TRBJ2-7, is as follows: DGGITQSPKYLFRKEGQNVTLSCEQNLNHDAMYWYRQDPGQGLRLIYYSQIVNDFQKGDIAEGYSVSREKKESFPLTVTSAQKNPTAFYLCASSPGFSNEQYFGPGTRLTVT.